This T cell receptor beta chain was captured in a study of OX40 agonist ivuxolimab in advanced cancers. This table comes from immunoSEQ multiplex PCR, and its TCRdb copy is limited to in-frame clones, with some not included. In the table there are approximately 70,000 clones, around 91% of which are singletons. This receptor was identified in an adult with an advanced solid tumor such as melanoma, head and neck, liver or kidney cancer. This sample comprised CD4+ or CD8+ T cells sorted from blood, obtained in a trial of the OX40 agonist ivuxolimab.

The CDR3 nucleotides read TGTGCCAGCACCTGGGGGGGCTCTGGAAACACCATATATTTT. It is translated as CASTWGGSGNTIYF. This sequence joins TRBV28 and TRBJ1-3; D might be TRBD1 (5 bases). Germline V gene sequence: CDR1 MDHEN, CDR2 SYDVKM. This CDR3 is 14 amino acids long. V lost 7 bases and J lost 0, with 10 bases in between. Combining the CDR3 with reference TRBV28 and TRBJ1-3 gives the whole variable domain DVKVTQSSRYLVKRTGEKVFLECVQDMDHENMFWYRQDPGLGLRLIYFSYDVKMKEKGDIPEGYSVSREKKERFSLILESASTNQTSMYLCASTWGGSGNTIYFGEGSWLTVV.